Described below is a single T cell receptor (beta chain) sequence and its context. The antigen remains unidentified. The germline gives CDR1 SGHTA, CDR2 FQGTGA. V was pared by 5 bases and J by 9 bases, with 14 bases between. The CDR3 has 13 residues. The sample originates from a study of OX40 agonist ivuxolimab in advanced cancers. At the level of the study: Eligibility admitted prior anti-PD-1, anti-PD-L1 or anti-CTLA-4 therapy; around 41% had some. Three patients responded partially, comprising one with hepatocellular carcinoma and two with cutaneous melanoma.

Study findings and constraints: At doses 0.1 to 3.0 mg/kg, CD4+ and CD8+ clones expanded.

Profiling relied on immunoSEQ multiplex PCR, and the TCRdb table lists in-frame clones only, not all of them. This sample has about 60,000 clones, with about 90% found just once. This TCR was sampled from an adult with an advanced solid tumor such as melanoma, head and neck, liver or kidney cancer. The sample here was CD4+ or CD8+ T cells sorted from blood, taken in a trial of the OX40 agonist ivuxolimab. This chain joins TRBV7-3 and TRBJ2-4; TRBD1 is a possible D gene (7 bases). CDR3 in DNA: TGTGCCAGCAGCCTTCAGGGGGGAGGCATTCAGTACTTC. This encodes CASSLQGGGIQYF.